The rows below give T cell receptor beta chains drawn from one sample of a study of cytomegalovirus exposure and HLA in healthy donors. TCRdb keeps only in-frame clones here, not all; method: immunoSEQ multiplex PCR. The sample lists more than 90,000 clones, 75% to 80% occurring once. Material for sequencing was PBMCs. These TCRs come from a female donor in good health and CMV-seronegative. Both conserved end residues are part of each CDR3. Fields, in order: V gene, CDR3 length, clone size, J gene, D gene, CDR3 DNA, CDR3 protein. The D gene is left open where the match is weak. Part of the rows lack a size; the others show once, few, many or a class for expanded clones.

v_gene: TRBV7-9
len: 15
abundance: .
j_gene: TRBJ2-7
d_gene: TRBD1
CDR3nt: TGTTCCAGCACCGTTGCCCCCGGGACAGGAGACGAGCAGTACTTC
CDR3aa: CSSTVAPGTGDEQYF

v_gene: TRBV9
len: 18
abundance: .
j_gene: TRBJ2-3
d_gene: .
CDR3nt: TGTGCCAGCAGCGCAAATCCCCTAGCTGGGGGCCGGACAGATACGCAGTATTTT
CDR3aa: CASSANPLAGGRTDTQYF

v_gene: TRBV28
len: 15
abundance: .
j_gene: TRBJ2-7
d_gene: TRBD1
CDR3nt: TGTGCCACCGGTTGGGGGACAGTTCAGGCCTACGAGCAGTACTTC
CDR3aa: CATGWGTVQAYEQYF

v_gene: TRBV27
len: 15
abundance: few
j_gene: TRBJ2-1
d_gene: TRBD2
CDR3nt: TGTGCCAGCAGTTTATCGACTAGCGTGTACAATGAGCAGTTCTTC
CDR3aa: CASSLSTSVYNEQFF

v_gene: TRBV19
len: 15
abundance: .
j_gene: TRBJ1-1
d_gene: TRBD1
CDR3nt: TGTGCCAGTAGTAGAGGGACAGGGTTGAACACTGAAGCTTTCTTT
CDR3aa: CASSRGTGLNTEAFF

v_gene: TRBV7-8
len: 19
abundance: .
j_gene: TRBJ1-6
d_gene: TRBD1
CDR3nt: TGTGCCAGCAGCTTATGGTTAAAGGGACAGGGGGCAGGAGGTTCACCCCTCCACTTT
CDR3aa: CASSLWLKGQGAGGSPLHF

v_gene: TRBV27
len: 12
abundance: .
j_gene: TRBJ1-1
d_gene: TRBD1
CDR3nt: TGTGCCAGCGGACGGGACAGGGGAGGTGCTTTCTTT
CDR3aa: CASGRDRGGAFF

v_gene: TRBV30
len: 16
abundance: few
j_gene: TRBJ2-2
d_gene: TRBD1
CDR3nt: TGTGCCTGGAGTGCTCGGGGTGACAGGGAGAACCGGGGAGCTGTTTTT
CDR3aa: CAWSARGDRENRGAVF

v_gene: TRBV28
len: 15
abundance: .
j_gene: TRBJ2-1
d_gene: .
CDR3nt: TGTGCCAGTCGTTACCAGGGGAGTCCATACAATGAGCAGTTCTTC
CDR3aa: CASRYQGSPYNEQFF

v_gene: TRBV11-2
len: 15
abundance: .
j_gene: TRBJ2-1
d_gene: TRBD2
CDR3nt: TGTGCCAGCAGCGCCGCGACTAGCGGGGTAATCCCGCAGTTCTTC
CDR3aa: CASSAATSGVIPQFF

v_gene: TRBV5-6
len: 15
abundance: .
j_gene: TRBJ2-2
d_gene: .
CDR3nt: TGTGCCAGCAGCTTAAGCCCACAGGTGACCGGGGAGCTGTTTTTT
CDR3aa: CASSLSPQVTGELFF

v_gene: TRBV29-1
len: 13
abundance: few
j_gene: TRBJ1-4
d_gene: .
CDR3nt: TGCAGCGTTGACGGGGGTACTAATGAAAAACTGTTTTTT
CDR3aa: CSVDGGTNEKLFF

v_gene: TRBV19
len: 14
abundance: .
j_gene: TRBJ1-1
d_gene: TRBD1
CDR3nt: TGTGCCAGTAGTCCCGGGACAGGGCGATCTGAAGCTTTCTTT
CDR3aa: CASSPGTGRSEAFF

v_gene: TRBV30
len: 12
abundance: .
j_gene: TRBJ1-2
d_gene: TRBD1
CDR3nt: TGTGCCTTGACAGGGGGGAACTATGGCTACACCTTC
CDR3aa: CALTGGNYGYTF

v_gene: TRBV7-2
len: 14
abundance: .
j_gene: TRBJ1-2
d_gene: .
CDR3nt: TGTGCCAGCAGCTTATCCCCAGTTAACTATGGCTACACCTTC
CDR3aa: CASSLSPVNYGYTF

v_gene: TRBV28
len: 15
abundance: .
j_gene: TRBJ2-5
d_gene: TRBD1
CDR3nt: TGTGCCAGCAGGTTCCGGGACAGGGTAATCGAGACCCAGTACTTC
CDR3aa: CASRFRDRVIETQYF

v_gene: TRBV18
len: 19
abundance: .
j_gene: TRBJ1-3
d_gene: TRBD1
CDR3nt: TGTGCCAGCTCACCAATGGGGGACAGGGGACCTAGCTCTGGAAACACCATATATTTT
CDR3aa: CASSPMGDRGPSSGNTIYF

v_gene: TRBV7-2
len: 14
abundance: few
j_gene: TRBJ1-3
d_gene: TRBD1
CDR3nt: TGTGCCAGCAGCCGGGACAGGGGGCTTAACACCATATATTTT
CDR3aa: CASSRDRGLNTIYF

v_gene: TRBV29-1
len: 15
abundance: .
j_gene: TRBJ1-2
d_gene: .
CDR3nt: TGCAGCGTTGTACTTCGGGACACCTACTCGGATGGCTACACCTTC
CDR3aa: CSVVLRDTYSDGYTF

v_gene: TRBV4-2
len: 14
abundance: .
j_gene: TRBJ2-7
d_gene: TRBD1
CDR3nt: TGTGCCAGCAGCCACCCGGGACAGACCTACGAGCAGTACTTC
CDR3aa: CASSHPGQTYEQYF

v_gene: TRBV18
len: 18
abundance: .
j_gene: TRBJ2-6
d_gene: TRBD1
CDR3nt: TGTGCCAGCTCACCGGGACAGGGGGCCGAAGGTGGGGCCAACGTCCTGACTTTC
CDR3aa: CASSPGQGAEGGANVLTF

v_gene: TRBV28
len: 19
abundance: .
j_gene: TRBJ1-2
d_gene: .
CDR3nt: TGTGCCAGCAGTTTTGGGTGGTTGGGGGGAGGGGATTCTAACTATGGCTACACCTTC
CDR3aa: CASSFGWLGGGDSNYGYTF

v_gene: TRBV18
len: 13
abundance: few
j_gene: TRBJ2-7
d_gene: .
CDR3nt: TGTGCCAGCTCACCAGAACAGGGTTACGAGCAGTACTTC
CDR3aa: CASSPEQGYEQYF

v_gene: TRBV7-9
len: 16
abundance: once
j_gene: TRBJ2-2
d_gene: .
CDR3nt: TGTTCCAGCAGCTTAGTGAGTACTTCGAACACCGGGGAGCTGTTTTTT
CDR3aa: CSSSLVSTSNTGELFF

v_gene: TRBV7-7
len: 15
abundance: .
j_gene: TRBJ2-2
d_gene: .
CDR3nt: TGTGCTAGCAGCCCCGGACGGGAGAACACCGGGGAGCTGTTTTTT
CDR3aa: CASSPGRENTGELFF

v_gene: TRBV28
len: 17
abundance: .
j_gene: TRBJ1-5
d_gene: .
CDR3nt: TGTGCCAGCAGTTTACGCGTCAGCCTGAGGCTCAATCAGCCCCAGCATTTT
CDR3aa: CASSLRVSLRLNQPQHF

v_gene: TRBV7-9
len: 14
abundance: .
j_gene: TRBJ1-4
d_gene: .
CDR3nt: TGTGCCAGCAGCTCCCCGGGACACCTTGAAAAACTGTTTTTT
CDR3aa: CASSSPGHLEKLFF

v_gene: TRBV7-3
len: 12
abundance: .
j_gene: TRBJ2-6
d_gene: .
CDR3nt: TGTGCCAGCAGCCGGGAGTCCAACGTCCTGACTTTC
CDR3aa: CASSRESNVLTF

v_gene: TRBV7-9
len: 16
abundance: .
j_gene: TRBJ2-7
d_gene: TRBD2
CDR3nt: TGTGCCAGCAGCTCTTATAATAGGCGGGAGAGCGAGGAGCAGTACTTC
CDR3aa: CASSSYNRRESEEQYF

v_gene: TRBV28
len: 13
abundance: .
j_gene: TRBJ2-7
d_gene: TRBD1
CDR3nt: TGTGCCAGCGGAACAGGGGGCATTTACGAGCAGTACTTC
CDR3aa: CASGTGGIYEQYF

v_gene: TRBV7-2
len: 14
abundance: once
j_gene: TRBJ1-6
d_gene: .
CDR3nt: TGTGCCAGCACCCGGACAGTGAGAAATTCACCCCTCCACTTT
CDR3aa: CASTRTVRNSPLHF

v_gene: TRBV11-2
len: 16
abundance: few
j_gene: TRBJ2-7
d_gene: .
CDR3nt: TGTGCCAGCAGCTTCACTTACTGGCAGGGTGGCCACGAGCAGTACTTC
CDR3aa: CASSFTYWQGGHEQYF

v_gene: TRBV6-5
len: 13
abundance: .
j_gene: TRBJ1-2
d_gene: TRBD1
CDR3nt: TGTGCCAGCAGTTTAGACAGGGAGTATGGCTACACCTTC
CDR3aa: CASSLDREYGYTF

v_gene: TRBV4-2
len: 17
abundance: .
j_gene: TRBJ2-7
d_gene: TRBD1
CDR3nt: TGTGCCAGCAGCTACTTTGTCGGACAGGGGCTAACCTACGAGCAGTACTTC
CDR3aa: CASSYFVGQGLTYEQYF

v_gene: TRBV7-8
len: 14
abundance: .
j_gene: TRBJ1-2
d_gene: .
CDR3nt: TGTGCCAGCAGCGTCACGGGGTTCGACTATGGCTACACCTTC
CDR3aa: CASSVTGFDYGYTF

v_gene: TRBV6-5
len: 12
abundance: .
j_gene: TRBJ1-1
d_gene: .
CDR3nt: TGTGCCAGCAGTGACACCTACACTGAAGCTTTCTTT
CDR3aa: CASSDTYTEAFF

v_gene: TRBV29-1
len: 14
abundance: .
j_gene: TRBJ1-4
d_gene: TRBD1
CDR3nt: TGCAGCGTTGGGGTGGGACAGGGGCGCGAAAAACTGTTTTTT
CDR3aa: CSVGVGQGREKLFF

v_gene: TRBV7-2
len: 15
abundance: .
j_gene: TRBJ2-1
d_gene: .
CDR3nt: TGTGCCAGCAGCTTAGGATTAGCCCCCAACAATGAGCAGTTCTTC
CDR3aa: CASSLGLAPNNEQFF

v_gene: TRBV29-1
len: 15
abundance: .
j_gene: TRBJ1-2
d_gene: .
CDR3nt: TGCAGCGTTGATAGCCGACAGATCCCTTGCTATGGCTACACCTTC
CDR3aa: CSVDSRQIPCYGYTF

v_gene: TRBV11-2
len: 14
abundance: .
j_gene: TRBJ2-3
d_gene: TRBD2
CDR3nt: TGTGCCAGCAGCTTAGCGGGGGGGCTAGATACGCAGTATTTT
CDR3aa: CASSLAGGLDTQYF

v_gene: TRBV11-2
len: 19
abundance: .
j_gene: TRBJ2-2
d_gene: TRBD1
CDR3nt: TGTGCCAGCAGCTTAGATGCCCTTTGGCAGGGGGTAAACACCGGGGAGCTGTTTTTT
CDR3aa: CASSLDALWQGVNTGELFF

v_gene: TRBV5-1
len: 16
abundance: few
j_gene: TRBJ2-2
d_gene: .
CDR3nt: TGCGCCAGCAGCTTGCCTATGGTAACCGGGACCGGGGAGCTGTTTTTT
CDR3aa: CASSLPMVTGTGELFF

v_gene: TRBV9
len: 16
abundance: .
j_gene: TRBJ2-2
d_gene: .
CDR3nt: TGTGCCAGCAGCGCAGCCGGGACTCCTAACACCGGGGAGCTGTTTTTT
CDR3aa: CASSAAGTPNTGELFF

v_gene: TRBV28
len: 17
abundance: .
j_gene: TRBJ1-3
d_gene: TRBD1
CDR3nt: TGTGCCAGCAGTTTAGGACAGGGGATTATCTCTGGAAACACCATATATTTT
CDR3aa: CASSLGQGIISGNTIYF